The rows below give T cell receptor beta chains drawn from one sample of a study of blood T cell repertoires in COVID-19. Profiling relied on immunoSEQ multiplex PCR, and the TCRdb table lists in-frame clones only, not all of them. Among some 220,000 clones listed, less than 85% were seen once. Sequences were obtained from peripheral blood. These receptors were collected from a woman aged 70-85 years with acute or convalescent COVID-19. Both conserved end residues are part of each CDR3. D genes are given only for firm matches. The size field is filled for only some rows; it gives once, few, many or a size class.

clone size,V gene,J gene,D gene,CDR3 DNA,CDR3 protein
few,TRBV2,TRBJ1-2,TRBD1,TGTGCCAGCACCGACAGGGGTGGCTACACCTTC,CASTDRGGYTF
NA,TRBV9,TRBJ2-5,TRBD2,TGTGCCAGCAGCCCCAGCCTAGCGGGGGGTCAAGAGACCCAGTACTTC,CASSPSLAGGQETQYF
NA,TRBV12-3/TRBV12-4,TRBJ1-5,NA,TGTGCCAGCAGTTTTGTCGATCAGCCCCAGCATTTT,CASSFVDQPQHF
NA,TRBV3-1/TRBV3-2,TRBJ1-1,TRBD1,TGTGCCAGCAGCCCTAGACAGGGCGGCACTGAAGCTTTCTTT,CASSPRQGGTEAFF
NA,TRBV27,TRBJ2-3,NA,TGTGCCAGCAGTTTCAGGGGCCAAGATACGCAGTATTTT,CASSFRGQDTQYF
NA,TRBV19,TRBJ1-1,NA,TGTGCCAGTAGTATGGAGGGGTTCACCGTGAACACTGAAGCTTTCTTT,CASSMEGFTVNTEAFF
NA,TRBV18,TRBJ1-5,TRBD1,TGTGCCAGCTCACCTCGGGACAGCAGCAATCAGCCCCAGCATTTT,CASSPRDSSNQPQHF
NA,TRBV6-5,TRBJ1-5,NA,TGTGCCAGCAGTTCGGGACTTCTTCAGCCCCAGCATTTT,CASSSGLLQPQHF
NA,TRBV5-1,TRBJ1-2,NA,TGCGCCAGCAGCGCGATAGGGGAGGTTGGGGGCTACACCTTC,CASSAIGEVGGYTF
once,TRBV18,TRBJ2-7,TRBD1,TGTGCCAGCTCTGGACAGGGGGCTATGAGCTCCTACGAGCAGTACTTC,CASSGQGAMSSYEQYF
once,TRBV2,TRBJ1-2,NA,TGTGCCAGCAGTGAAGTTGGGGGCGGGGGCTACACCTTC,CASSEVGGGGYTF
NA,TRBV2,TRBJ2-3,NA,TGTGCCAGCGGCCGGGGAGATACGCAGTATTTT,CASGRGDTQYF
once,TRBV7-3,TRBJ2-6,NA,TGTGCCAGCAGCTTAATGGCCACCTCTGGGGCCAACGTCCTGACTTTC,CASSLMATSGANVLTF
NA,TRBV6-5,TRBJ1-2,NA,TGTGCCAGCAGTCCTCCTCCCCCCACGGGGGGCTACACCTTC,CASSPPPPTGGYTF
NA,TRBV5-1,TRBJ2-3,NA,TGCGCCAGCAGCTTGGGGGAGATCACAGATACGCAGTATTTT,CASSLGEITDTQYF
NA,TRBV5-1,TRBJ2-3,TRBD2,TGCGCCAGCAGCCCGACTAGCGGGGGGGAGGATACGCAGTATTTT,CASSPTSGGEDTQYF
once,TRBV3-1/TRBV3-2,TRBJ2-2,TRBD2,TGTGCCAGCAGCCAACACCGACTAGCGGGGAAAACCGGGGAGCTGTTTTTT,CASSQHRLAGKTGELFF
NA,TRBV6-5,TRBJ2-2,NA,TGTGCCAGCAGTTACTGGGGGCGGACCGGGGAGCTGTTTTTT,CASSYWGRTGELFF
NA,TRBV9,TRBJ1-2,NA,TGTGCCAGCAGCGTAGACAGTAACTATGGCTACACCTTC,CASSVDSNYGYTF
NA,TRBV6-1,TRBJ1-1,NA,TGTGCCAGCAGTGACCGACAGGTGGGGGGGGCTTTCTTT,CASSDRQVGGAFF
NA,TRBV19,TRBJ2-1,NA,TGTGCCAGTAGTATAGGCGTCGGAGTGAGCTCCTACAATGAGCAGTTCTTC,CASSIGVGVSSYNEQFF
NA,TRBV19,TRBJ1-5,NA,TGTGCCAGTAGTATAGATAGAAGATATAGCAATCAGCCCCAGCATTTT,CASSIDRRYSNQPQHF
NA,TRBV30,TRBJ1-1,TRBD1,TGTGCCTGGAGTCGGACAGGGGACACTGAAGCTTTCTTT,CAWSRTGDTEAFF
NA,TRBV7-9,TRBJ2-5,TRBD2,TGTGCCAGCAGCCCAGGACTAGCGGGGAGGTACCAAGAGACCCAGTACTTC,CASSPGLAGRYQETQYF
NA,TRBV12-5,TRBJ2-5,TRBD2,TGTGCTAGTGGTTTGGGGCCCCTAGCGGGGGGTTGGGAGACCCAGTACTTC,CASGLGPLAGGWETQYF
NA,TRBV18,TRBJ2-3,TRBD2,TGTGCCAGCTCACCAACCAGCGGGGACACAGATACGCAGTATTTT,CASSPTSGDTDTQYF
NA,TRBV6-4,TRBJ2-3,TRBD1,TGTGCCAGCAGTGACACCGGGACAGGGCGACCAGATACGCAGTATTTT,CASSDTGTGRPDTQYF
few,TRBV24-1,TRBJ1-3,NA,TGTGCCACCAGTGATCGGTTCTCTGGAAACACCATATATTTT,CATSDRFSGNTIYF
NA,TRBV10-1,TRBJ1-1,TRBD1,TGCGCCAGCAGCGGGACAGGGGACACTGAAGCTTTCTTT,CASSGTGDTEAFF
NA,TRBV7-2,TRBJ2-3,NA,TGTGCCAGCAGCTTAGGTGAGGGTGCAGATACGCAGTATTTT,CASSLGEGADTQYF
NA,TRBV7-3,TRBJ2-1,NA,TGTGCCAGCAGCTTAGTCGGGGGAACCTACAATGAGCAGTTCTTC,CASSLVGGTYNEQFF
few,TRBV30,TRBJ2-5,TRBD1,TGTGCCTGGAGCAGGGCGACAGGGGTCCAAGAGACCCAGTACTTC,CAWSRATGVQETQYF
NA,TRBV24-1,TRBJ2-1,NA,TGTGCCACCAGTCAGACAGTTGAGCAGTTCTTC,CATSQTVEQFF
NA,TRBV20-1,TRBJ2-3,TRBD2,TGCAGTGCTAGTCTAGCGGGGTTGGGAGATACGCAGTATTTT,CSASLAGLGDTQYF
NA,TRBV30,TRBJ2-7,TRBD1,TGTGCCTGGAGTAGGGGGCCCTACGAGCAGTACTTC,CAWSRGPYEQYF
NA,TRBV5-1,TRBJ1-3,NA,TGCGCCAGCAGCTTGGCGGTTTCAGGCTCGGGAAACACCATATATTTT,CASSLAVSGSGNTIYF
few,TRBV5-6,TRBJ1-2,NA,TGTGCCAGCAGCCCTTCGGTCTCACCTAACTATGGCTACACCTTC,CASSPSVSPNYGYTF
NA,TRBV30,TRBJ1-2,NA,TGTGCCTGGACAAGGAAGGAGAGTGGCTACACCTTC,CAWTRKESGYTF
NA,TRBV27,TRBJ2-2,TRBD1,TGTGCCAACCGGGACAGCAATACCGGGGAGCTGTTTTTT,CANRDSNTGELFF
NA,TRBV19,TRBJ1-2,NA,TGTGCCAGTAGTATAAATGCGGGCACAGCATATGGCTACACCTTC,CASSINAGTAYGYTF
NA,TRBV30,TRBJ1-1,NA,TGTGCCTGGAGTGTAGGGGGGAACACTGAAGCTTTCTTT,CAWSVGGNTEAFF
NA,TRBV13,TRBJ2-5,NA,TGTGCCAGCAGCTTGGGGGGCCAAGAGACCCAGTACTTC,CASSLGGQETQYF
few,TRBV6-1,TRBJ1-1,TRBD1,TGTGCCAGCAGTGAACGGACAGGGGGCTTCCCAACTGAAGCTTTCTTT,CASSERTGGFPTEAFF
NA,TRBV5-8,TRBJ1-2,TRBD1,TGTGCCAGCAGCTTGGTCAAGGGGGCGCATGATGGCTACACCTTC,CASSLVKGAHDGYTF
NA,TRBV3-1/TRBV3-2,TRBJ2-7,NA,TGTGCCAGCAGCCCTTCTACCCTCGAGCAGTACTTC,CASSPSTLEQYF
NA,TRBV7-8,TRBJ2-5,TRBD1,TGTGCCAACACCCGGGACAGGCAAGAGACCCAGTACTTC,CANTRDRQETQYF
NA,TRBV11-3,TRBJ2-1,TRBD2,TGTGCCAGCAGCACTCATTGGACTAGCGGGGCAGAGAATGAGCAGTTCTTC,CASSTHWTSGAENEQFF
NA,TRBV5-6,TRBJ2-5,TRBD1,TGTGCCAGCAGCTTGGCCGGGACAGGTCGGCAAGAGACCCAGTACTTC,CASSLAGTGRQETQYF
NA,TRBV5-6,TRBJ2-5,TRBD2,TGTGCCAGCATCCCCTCGGGGAGGGATTGGGGGGAGACCCAGTACTTC,CASIPSGRDWGETQYF
NA,TRBV15,TRBJ2-5,NA,TGTGCCACCAGCACCCGGAGGGACTCAGAGACCCAGTACTTC,CATSTRRDSETQYF
NA,TRBV19,TRBJ2-2,TRBD1,TGTGCCAGAAAAACCGGGACAGGGGACACCGGGGAGCTGTTTTTT,CARKTGTGDTGELFF
NA,TRBV7-2,TRBJ2-1,NA,TGTGCCAGCAGCTTAGATCCGGGGTACAATGAGCAGTTCTTC,CASSLDPGYNEQFF
NA,TRBV7-8,TRBJ2-5,NA,TGTGCCAGCAGCTCCTACAGGGATTCGGAGACCCAGTACTTC,CASSSYRDSETQYF
NA,TRBV18,TRBJ2-1,TRBD1,TGTGCCAGCTCACCGCGGAGAGGGGACAGCTTTTCCGCGTACAATGAGCAGTTCTTC,CASSPRRGDSFSAYNEQFF
NA,TRBV7-8,TRBJ2-3,TRBD1,TGTGCCAGCAGCCTACGGACAGGGATTAGATTAGATACGCAGTATTTT,CASSLRTGIRLDTQYF